Described below is a single TCR beta chain sequence and its context. The source of the sample is a study of blood T cell repertoires in COVID-19. Across the whole study: Some COVID-19 samples were acute and others convalescent; all came from the United States, Italy and Spain. PBMCs, B-cell-depleted T cells, or T cells were the source of the cDNA or gDNA that made up the material.

The CDR3 has 14 residues. Germline assignment: CDR1 SNHLY and CDR2 FYNNEI. V was cut by 3 bases and J by 10 bases, with 19 bases left in between. How the authors handled the data: Amplifying reference gene primers gave estimates of nucleated cell counts. Produced via immunoSEQ multiplex PCR; TCRdb's table is partial and in-frame only. V, J and clone size were drawn from that table, and D and trimming were deduced from the DNA. The sample consists of around 59,000 clones, around 80% of them appearing once. The sample was peripheral blood. The sequence derives from a man of 80 years or more with acute or convalescent COVID-19. The rearrangement joins TRBV2 to TRBJ2-7; TRBD1 might be the D (5 bases). The CDR3 reads CASSDAGRERGQYF. The CDR3, as DNA: TGTGCCAGCAGTGATGCTGGCAGGGAAAGGGGTCAGTACTTC. The entire variable domain, with the rest obtained from reference TRBV2 and TRBJ2-7, is as follows: EPEVTQTPSHQVTQMGQEVILRCVPISNHLYFYWYRQILGQKVEFLVSFYNNEISEKSEIFDDQFSVERPDGSNFTLKIRSTKLEDSAMYFCASSDAGRERGQYFGPGTRLTVT.